The clone carrying this TCR beta chain was seen once. V gave up 4 bases and J gave up 2 bases; unmatched junction bases: 2. This CDR3 is 14 amino acids long. CDR1 is SGHDT, CDR2 YYEEEE, per germline. This record comes from a study of blood T cell repertoires in COVID-19. In the study overall: Samples of COVID-19 (acute and convalescent) were obtained from the United States, Italy and Spain.

In the authors' methods: Estimates of nucleated cell counts were drawn from the amplification of reference gene primers. TCRdb's table, derived via immunoSEQ multiplex PCR, lists solely in-frame clones and lacks some. That table supplies the V and J calls and clone size; D and trimming were determined from the DNA. The sample records approximately 110,000 clones, around 83% being singletons. The source of this sequence is a man between 40 and 49 years old with acute or convalescent COVID-19. The chain recombines TRBV5-6 with TRBJ1-4; 7 bases are a match to TRBD1. Sequencing was done on a sample of peripheral blood. CDR3 in amino acids: CASSVQGTNEKLFF. The DNA for the CDR3 is TGTGCCAGCAGCGTACAGGGGACTAATGAAAAACTGTTTTTT.